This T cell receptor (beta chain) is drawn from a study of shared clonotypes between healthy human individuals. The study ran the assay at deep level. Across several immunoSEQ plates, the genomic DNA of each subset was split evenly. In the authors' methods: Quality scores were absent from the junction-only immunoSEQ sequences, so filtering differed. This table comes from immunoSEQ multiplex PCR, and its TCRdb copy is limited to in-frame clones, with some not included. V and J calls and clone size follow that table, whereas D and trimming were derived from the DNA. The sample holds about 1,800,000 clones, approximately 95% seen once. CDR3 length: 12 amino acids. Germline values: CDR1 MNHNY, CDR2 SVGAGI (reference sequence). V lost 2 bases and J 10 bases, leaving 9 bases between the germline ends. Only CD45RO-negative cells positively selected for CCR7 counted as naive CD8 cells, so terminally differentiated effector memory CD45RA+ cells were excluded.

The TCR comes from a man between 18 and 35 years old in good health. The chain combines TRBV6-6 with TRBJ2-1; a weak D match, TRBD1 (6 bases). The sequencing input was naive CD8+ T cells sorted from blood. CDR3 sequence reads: CASSYGQWEQFF. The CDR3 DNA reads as TGTGCCAGCAGTTACGGACAGTGGGAGCAGTTCTTC.